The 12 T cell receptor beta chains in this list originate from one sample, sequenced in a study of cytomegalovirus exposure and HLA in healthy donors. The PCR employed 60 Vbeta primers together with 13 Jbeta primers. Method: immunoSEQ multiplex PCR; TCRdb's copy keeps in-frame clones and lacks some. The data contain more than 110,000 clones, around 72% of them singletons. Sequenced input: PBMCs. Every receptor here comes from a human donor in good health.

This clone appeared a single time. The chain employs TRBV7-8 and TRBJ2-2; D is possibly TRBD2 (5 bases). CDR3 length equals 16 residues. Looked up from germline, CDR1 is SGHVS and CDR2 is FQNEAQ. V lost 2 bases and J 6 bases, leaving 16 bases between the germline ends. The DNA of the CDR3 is TGTGCCAGCAGCTTAAATCGGGATAGGAGCTCCGGGGAGCTGTTTTTT. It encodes CASSLNRDRSSGELFF.

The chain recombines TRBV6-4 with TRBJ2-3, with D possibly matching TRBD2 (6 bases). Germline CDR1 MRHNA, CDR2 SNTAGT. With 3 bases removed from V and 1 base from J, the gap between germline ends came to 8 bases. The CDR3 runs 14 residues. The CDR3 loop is CASSEGGGTDTQYF. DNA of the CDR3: TGTGCCAGCAGTGAAGGCGGGGGCACAGATACGCAGTATTTT.

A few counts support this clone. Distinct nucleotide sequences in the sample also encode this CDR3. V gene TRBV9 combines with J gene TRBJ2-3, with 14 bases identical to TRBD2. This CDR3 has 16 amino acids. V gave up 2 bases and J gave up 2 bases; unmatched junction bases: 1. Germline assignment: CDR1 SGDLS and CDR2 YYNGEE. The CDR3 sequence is CASSVGLAGVTDTQYF. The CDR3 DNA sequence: TGTGCCAGCAGCGTGGGACTAGCGGGAGTCACAGATACGCAGTATTTT.

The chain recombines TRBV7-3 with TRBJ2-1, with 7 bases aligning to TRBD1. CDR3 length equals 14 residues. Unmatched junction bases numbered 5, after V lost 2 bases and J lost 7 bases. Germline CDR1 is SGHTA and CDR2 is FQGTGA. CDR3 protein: CASSLQGTANEQFF. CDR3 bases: TGTGCCAGCAGCTTACAGGGGACAGCGAATGAGCAGTTCTTC.

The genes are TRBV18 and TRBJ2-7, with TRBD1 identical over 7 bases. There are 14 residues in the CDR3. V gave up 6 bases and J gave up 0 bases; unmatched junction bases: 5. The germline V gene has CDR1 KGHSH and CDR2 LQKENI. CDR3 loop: CASSRDRTSYEQYF. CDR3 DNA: TGTGCCAGCTCCCGGGACAGAACCTCCTACGAGCAGTACTTC.

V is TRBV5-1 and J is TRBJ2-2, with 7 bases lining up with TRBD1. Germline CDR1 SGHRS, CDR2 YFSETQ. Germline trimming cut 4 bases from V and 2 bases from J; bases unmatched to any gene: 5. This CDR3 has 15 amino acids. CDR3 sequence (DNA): TGCGCCAGCAGCCCTAGACAGGGAAACACCGGGGAGCTGTTTTTT. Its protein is CASSPRQGNTGELFF.

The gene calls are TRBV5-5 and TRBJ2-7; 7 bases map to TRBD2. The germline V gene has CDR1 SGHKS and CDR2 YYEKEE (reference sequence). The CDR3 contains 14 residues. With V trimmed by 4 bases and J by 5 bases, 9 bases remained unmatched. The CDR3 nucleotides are TGTGCCAGCAGCATCCTGGGGGGGAAAAACGAGCAGTACTTC. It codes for CASSILGGKNEQYF.

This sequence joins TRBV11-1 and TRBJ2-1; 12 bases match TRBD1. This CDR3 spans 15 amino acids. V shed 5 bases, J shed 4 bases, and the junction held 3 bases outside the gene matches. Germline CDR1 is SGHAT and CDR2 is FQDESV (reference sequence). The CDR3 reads CASSPGQGAYNEQFF. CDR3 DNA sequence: TGTGCCAGCAGCCCGGGACAGGGGGCGTACAATGAGCAGTTCTTC.

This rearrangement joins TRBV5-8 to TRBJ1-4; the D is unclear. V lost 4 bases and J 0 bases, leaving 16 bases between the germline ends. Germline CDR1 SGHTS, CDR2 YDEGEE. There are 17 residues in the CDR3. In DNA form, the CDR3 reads TGTGCCAGCAGCATCCTGCGACTGATAACAACTAATGAAAAACTGTTTTTT. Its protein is CASSILRLITTNEKLFF.

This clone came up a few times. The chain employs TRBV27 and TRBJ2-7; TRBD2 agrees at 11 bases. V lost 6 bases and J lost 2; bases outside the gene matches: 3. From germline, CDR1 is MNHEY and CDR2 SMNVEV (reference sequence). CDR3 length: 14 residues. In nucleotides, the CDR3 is TGTGCCAGCAGGACTAGCGGGGAGACCTACGAGCAGTACTTC. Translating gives CASRTSGETYEQYF.

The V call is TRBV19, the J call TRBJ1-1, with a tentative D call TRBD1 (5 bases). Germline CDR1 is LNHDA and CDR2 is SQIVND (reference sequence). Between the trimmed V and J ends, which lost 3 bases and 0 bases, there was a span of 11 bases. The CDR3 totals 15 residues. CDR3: CASSMRGRVNTEAFF. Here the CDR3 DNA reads TGTGCCAGTAGTATGCGCGGCAGGGTGAACACTGAAGCTTTCTTT.

The CDR3 bases are TGTGCCAGCAGCTTATGGGCGGGGACCGGGGAGCTGTTTTTT. This sequence encodes CASSLWAGTGELFF. The rearrangement uses TRBV7-3 and TRBJ2-2, with D possibly being TRBD2 (6 bases). This CDR3 comprises 14 residues. The germline gives CDR1 SGHTA, CDR2 FQGTGA. V lost 2 bases, J lost 5 bases, and 9 bases lay in between.